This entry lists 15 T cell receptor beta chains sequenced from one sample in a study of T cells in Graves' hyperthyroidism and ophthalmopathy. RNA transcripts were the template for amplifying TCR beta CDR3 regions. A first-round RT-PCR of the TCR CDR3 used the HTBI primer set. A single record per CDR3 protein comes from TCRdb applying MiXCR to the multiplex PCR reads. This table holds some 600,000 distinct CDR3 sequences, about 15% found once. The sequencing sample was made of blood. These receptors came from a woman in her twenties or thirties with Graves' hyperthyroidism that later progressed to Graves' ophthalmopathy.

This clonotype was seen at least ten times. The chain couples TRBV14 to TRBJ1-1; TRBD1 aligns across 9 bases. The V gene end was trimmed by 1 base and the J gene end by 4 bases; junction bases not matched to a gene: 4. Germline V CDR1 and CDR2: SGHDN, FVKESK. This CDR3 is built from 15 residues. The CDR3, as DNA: TGTGCCAGCAGCCAAGTGGGACAGGGAGTCACTGAAGCTTTCTTT. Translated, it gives CASSQVGQGVTEAFF.

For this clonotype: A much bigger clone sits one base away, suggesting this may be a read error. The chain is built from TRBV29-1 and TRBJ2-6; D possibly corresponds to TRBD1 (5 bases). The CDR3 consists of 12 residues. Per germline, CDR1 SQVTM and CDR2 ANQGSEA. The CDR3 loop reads CSSRSGANGLTF. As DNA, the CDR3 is TGCAGCTCTAGATCTGGGGCCAACGGCCTGACTTTC.

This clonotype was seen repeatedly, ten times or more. CDR3 in amino acids: CASSELGLAGDEQYF. The CDR3 DNA sequence: TGCGCCAGCAGTGAGTTGGGACTAGCGGGAGACGAGCAGTACTTC. The gene calls are TRBV10-2 and TRBJ2-7, with 14 bases fitting TRBD2. CDR1 is WSHSY and CDR2 is SAAADI in the germline V gene. After removal of 1 base from V and 5 bases from J, the junction contained 1 base not matched to a gene. The length of the CDR3 is 15 residues.

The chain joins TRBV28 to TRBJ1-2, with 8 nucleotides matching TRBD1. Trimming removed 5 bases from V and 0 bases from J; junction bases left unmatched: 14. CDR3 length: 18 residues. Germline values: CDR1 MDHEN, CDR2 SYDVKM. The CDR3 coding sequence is TGTGCCAGCAGTCCATTCGGACAGGGCTTACTTTCTAACTATGGCTACACCTTC. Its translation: CASSPFGQGLLSNYGYTF.

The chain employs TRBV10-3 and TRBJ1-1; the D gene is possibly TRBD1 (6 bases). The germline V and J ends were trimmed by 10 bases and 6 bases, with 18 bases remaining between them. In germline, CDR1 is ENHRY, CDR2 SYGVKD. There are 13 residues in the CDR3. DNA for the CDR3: TGTGCCAACCGCTCACCAGGGGCCGCTGAAGCTTTCTTT. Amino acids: CANRSPGAAEAFF.

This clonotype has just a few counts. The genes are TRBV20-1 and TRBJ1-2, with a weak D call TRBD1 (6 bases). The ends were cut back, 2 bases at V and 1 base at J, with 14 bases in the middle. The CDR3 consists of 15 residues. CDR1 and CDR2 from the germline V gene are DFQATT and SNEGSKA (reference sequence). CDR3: CSARHTGLLNYGYTF. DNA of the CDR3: TGCAGTGCTAGACATACAGGGTTGCTTAACTATGGCTACACCTTC.

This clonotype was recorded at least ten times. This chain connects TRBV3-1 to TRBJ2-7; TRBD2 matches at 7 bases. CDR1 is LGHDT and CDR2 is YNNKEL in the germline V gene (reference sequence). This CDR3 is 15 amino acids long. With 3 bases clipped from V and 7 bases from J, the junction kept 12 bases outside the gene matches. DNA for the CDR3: TGTGCCAGCAGCCAGGGAGGGGCAGGGACGTGGGAGCAGTACTTC. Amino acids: CASSQGGAGTWEQYF.

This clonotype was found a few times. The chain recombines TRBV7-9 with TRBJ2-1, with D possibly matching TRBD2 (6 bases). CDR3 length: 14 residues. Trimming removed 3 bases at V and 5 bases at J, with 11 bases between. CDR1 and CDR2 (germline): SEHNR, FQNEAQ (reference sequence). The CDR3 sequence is CASSFPDYHNEQFF. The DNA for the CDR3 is TGTGCCAGCAGCTTCCCGGACTACCACAATGAGCAGTTCTTC.

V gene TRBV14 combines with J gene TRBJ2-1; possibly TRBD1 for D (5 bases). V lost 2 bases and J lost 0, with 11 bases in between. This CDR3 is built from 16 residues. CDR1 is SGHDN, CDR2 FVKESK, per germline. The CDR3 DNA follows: TGTGCCAGCAGCCAACGGACATATCGCTCCTACAATGAGCAGTTCTTC. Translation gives CASSQRTYRSYNEQFF.

CDR3 in DNA: TGTGCCAGCAGCTTAACGGGAGGGCAGGTCACAGATACGCAGTATTTT. Translating gives CASSLTGGQVTDTQYF. This sequence joins TRBV7-3 and TRBJ2-3; 7 bases map to TRBD2. The junction had 5 bases not matched to a gene; V was cut back by 0 bases and J by 2 bases. The germline V gene encodes CDR1 SGHTA and CDR2 FQGTGA. The length of the CDR3 is 16 residues.

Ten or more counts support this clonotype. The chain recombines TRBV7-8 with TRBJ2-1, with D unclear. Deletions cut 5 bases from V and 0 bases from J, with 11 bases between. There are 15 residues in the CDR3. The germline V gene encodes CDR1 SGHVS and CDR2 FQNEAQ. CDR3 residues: CASSARGVSYNEQFF. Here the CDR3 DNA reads TGTGCCAGCAGCGCCAGAGGAGTCTCCTACAATGAGCAGTTCTTC.

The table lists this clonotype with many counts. CDR3 DNA: TGTGCCAGCAGCTTTTTTCAGGGGGGGGTTCAGCCCCAGCATTTT. Its protein product is CASSFFQGGVQPQHF. J is TRBJ1-5 and V is TRBV5-6, with 7 bases identical to TRBD1. This CDR3 spans 15 amino acids. V lost 2 bases and J lost 6; bases outside the gene matches: 8. Germline-derived CDR1 and CDR2 are SGHDT and YYEEEE.

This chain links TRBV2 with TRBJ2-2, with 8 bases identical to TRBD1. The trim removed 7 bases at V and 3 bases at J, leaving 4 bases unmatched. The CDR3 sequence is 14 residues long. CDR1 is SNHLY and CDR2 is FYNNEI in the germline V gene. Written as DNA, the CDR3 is TGTGCCAGCAATGGACAGGGCTACACCGGGGAGCTGTTTTTT. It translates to CASNGQGYTGELFF.

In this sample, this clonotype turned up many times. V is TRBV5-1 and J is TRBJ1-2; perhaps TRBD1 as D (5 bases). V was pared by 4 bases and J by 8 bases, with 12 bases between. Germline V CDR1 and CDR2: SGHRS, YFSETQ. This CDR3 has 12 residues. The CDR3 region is CASSGAQAGYTF. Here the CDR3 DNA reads TGCGCCAGCAGCGGGGCCCAGGCGGGCTACACCTTC.

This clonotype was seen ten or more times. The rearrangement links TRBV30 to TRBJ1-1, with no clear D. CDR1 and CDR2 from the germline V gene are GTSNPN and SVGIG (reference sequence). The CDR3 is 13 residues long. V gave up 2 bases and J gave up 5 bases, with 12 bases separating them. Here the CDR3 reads CAWSQELETEAFF. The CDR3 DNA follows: TGTGCCTGGAGTCAGGAACTGGAGACTGAAGCTTTCTTT.